Below are 29 T cell receptor beta chains sequenced from a single sample in a study of blood T cell repertoires in COVID-19. Assay: immunoSEQ multiplex PCR; the TCRdb copy retains only in-frame clones and omits some. The data show hundreds of thousands of clones, around 80% seen once. What was sequenced was PBMCs or T cells enriched from blood (not recorded which). The origin of the receptors is a man aged 25-40 years with acute COVID-19.

The V call is TRBV29-1, the J call TRBJ2-2, with D possibly TRBD2 on 5 matching bases. CDR3 size: 12 residues. From germline, CDR1 is SQVTM and CDR2 ANQGSEA. V was trimmed by 6 bases and J by 4 bases, leaving 9 bases between them. The CDR3 region has the DNA TGCAGCGTCGGGGATCTCACCGGGGAGCTGTTTTTT. It translates to CSVGDLTGELFF.

About this clone: One junction end does not reproduce the germline sequence, and a read error may be involved. The rearrangement uses TRBV5-1 and TRBJ1-2; tentative D call: TRBD1 (6 bases). This CDR3 spans 13 amino acids. The V gene's germline CDR1 is SGHRS and CDR2 YFSETQ. CDR3 nucleotide sequence: TGTGCCAGCAGCCAGGACAGTAACTATGGCTACACCTTC. Translation: CASSQDSNYGYTF. Variable domain in full (rest from reference TRBV5-1 and TRBJ1-2): KAGVTQTPRYLIKTRGQQVTLSCSPISGHRSVSWYQQTPGQGLQFLFEYFSETQRNKGNFPGRFSGRQFSNSRSEMNVSTLELGDSALYLCASSQDSNYGYTFGSGTRLTVV.

This chain joins TRBV3-1 (or the pseudogene TRBV3-2) and TRBJ1-3, with a weak D call TRBD1 (6 bases). V shed 3 bases and J shed 7 bases, with 13 bases lying between them. CDR1 and CDR2 from the germline V gene are LGHDT and YNNKEL (reference sequence). This CDR3 spans 14 amino acids. The CDR3 coding sequence is TGTGCCAGCAGCCAGACAGGTAACATCAACACCATATATTTT. It yields the protein CASSQTGNINTIYF.

The chain has TRBV10-1 and TRBJ1-2; possible D gene TRBD1, 5 bases. This CDR3 is 13 amino acids long. The germline gives CDR1 WNHNN, CDR2 SYGVQD (reference sequence). The germline V and J ends were trimmed by 6 bases and 4 bases, with 12 bases remaining between them. CDR3 DNA sequence: TGCGCCAGCAGCTTATCAAGGGGCTATGGCTACACCTTC. Encoded protein: CASSLSRGYGYTF.

This clone was recorded once. This chain links TRBV24-1 with TRBJ2-2; the D gene is possibly TRBD1 (6 bases). Germline CDR1 is KGHDR and CDR2 is SFDVKD. The V gene lost 5 bases and the J gene lost 4 bases, with 13 bases spanning the gap. This CDR3 region has 15 residues. Written as DNA, the CDR3 is TGTGCCACCAGTGGGACAGCCATCAGCACCGGGGAGCTGTTTTTT. Residues: CATSGTAISTGELFF.

The gene calls are TRBV6-1 and TRBJ2-7; 8 nucleotides align to TRBD2. This CDR3 region has 14 residues. Germline trimming cut 3 bases from V and 2 bases from J; bases unmatched to any gene: 3. Germline loops: CDR1 MNHNS, CDR2 SASEGT. CDR3 sequence reads: CASSDRGGPYEQYV. The CDR3, as DNA: TGTGCCAGCAGTGACCGGGGGGGGCCCTACGAGCAGTACGTC.

This rearrangement joins TRBV5-1 to TRBJ1-6; D remains unclear. Trimming pared 4 bases from V and 6 bases from J, leaving 14 bases between. CDR1 is SGHRS, CDR2 YFSETQ, per germline. This CDR3 has 15 residues. The CDR3 bases are TGCGCCAGCAGCGCCAGCGGGGTTGGTAATTCACCCCTCCACTTT. This gives the protein CASSASGVGNSPLHF.

This clone was observed once. This sequence joins TRBV6-5 and TRBJ1-5; 8 nucleotides align to TRBD1. Germline values: CDR1 MNHEY, CDR2 SVGAGI. V lost 4 bases and J lost 7; bases outside the gene matches: 9. This CDR3 region has 15 residues. The CDR3 DNA is TGTGCCAGCAGTTTCGACAGGGGTAAGGACCAGCCCCAGCATTTT. This gives the protein CASSFDRGKDQPQHF.

This clone was counted only a few times. This chain joins TRBV7-6 and TRBJ2-1; 9 nucleotides match TRBD1. The V segment lost 4 bases and the J segment 3 bases; nucleotides outside the gene matches: 4. Germline V gives CDR1 SGHVS, CDR2 FNYEAQ. This CDR3 region has 15 residues. The CDR3 bases are TGTGCCAGCAGCTCAGGGACAGGGAACTACAATGAGCAGTTCTTC. Residues: CASSSGTGNYNEQFF. Full variable domain (missing parts from reference TRBV7-6 and TRBJ2-1): GAGVSQSPRYKVTKRGQDVALRCDPISGHVSLYWYRQALGQGPEFLTYFNYEAQQDKSGLPNDRFSAERPEGSISTLTIQRTEQRDSAMYRCASSSGTGNYNEQFFGPGTRLTVL.

In DNA form, the CDR3 reads TGTGCCAGCAGCTTATTACTAGCGGGAGTTCGGGAGACCCAGTACTTC. Amino acids: CASSLLLAGVRETQYF. This rearrangement joins TRBV11-3 to TRBJ2-5; 11 bases fit TRBD2. This CDR3 region has 16 residues. The germline V gene encodes CDR1 SGHNT and CDR2 YENEEA. V lost 2 bases, J lost 5 bases, and 7 bases stayed unmatched. The full variable domain, its missing parts supplied by reference TRBV11-3 and TRBJ2-5, is EAGVVQSPRYKIIEKKQPVAFWCNPISGHNTLYWYLQNLGQGPELLIRYENEEAVDDSQLPKDRFSAERLKGVDSTLKIQPAELGDSAVYLCASSLLLAGVRETQYFGPGTRLLVL.

The chain combines TRBV27 with TRBJ1-2, with D possibly TRBD1 on 5 matching bases. The germline V gene encodes CDR1 MNHEY and CDR2 SMNVEV (reference sequence). CDR3 length: 12 residues. V gave up 4 bases and J gave up 11 bases, with 14 bases separating them. For the CDR3, the DNA is TGTGCCAGCAGTTCTCCGGGGCGGGAATACACCTTC. This gives the protein CASSSPGREYTF.

This chain joins TRBV23-1 and TRBJ2-1, with 9 nucleotides matching TRBD2. TRBV23-1 qualifies as an ORF whose function is uncertain. The CDR3 is 18 residues long. With 0 bases clipped from V and 10 bases from J, the junction kept 16 bases outside the gene matches. CDR3 protein: CASSQSGVAGVGHGEQFF. The CDR3 DNA is TGCGCCAGCAGTCAATCTGGGGTAGCGGGGGTAGGGCATGGCGAGCAGTTCTTC.

This clone appeared a single time. V usage is TRBV18 and J usage is TRBJ2-5; D uncertain. V shed 0 bases and J shed 5 bases, with 10 bases lying between them. Germline CDR1 is KGHSH and CDR2 is LQKENI. This CDR3 contains 14 residues. The CDR3 loop is CASSPPRREETQYF. In DNA, the CDR3 is TGTGCCAGCTCACCACCCCGCCGAGAGGAGACCCAGTACTTC.

The table lists this clone with a few counts. The chain is built from TRBV6-5 and TRBJ1-1; 8 bases fit TRBD1. Germline values: CDR1 MNHEY, CDR2 SVGAGI. V shed 5 bases, J shed 5 bases, and the junction held 7 bases outside the gene matches. The CDR3 spans 14 residues. This CDR3 is CASSRQGRNTEAFF. The DNA of the CDR3 is TGTGCCAGCAGTCGACAGGGGAGGAATACTGAAGCTTTCTTT.

This clone came up a few times. This chain connects TRBV7-9 to TRBJ2-5; D ambiguous. Germline V CDR1 and CDR2: SEHNR, FQNEAQ (reference sequence). The CDR3 spans 15 residues. V dropped 4 bases and J dropped 4 bases, with 16 bases sitting between them. In nucleotides, the CDR3 is TGTGCCAGCAGCTCCTCTTCCCAAGCCCTAGAGACCCAGTACTTC. This codes for CASSSSSQALETQYF.

This clone was picked up a small number of times. The rearrangement links TRBV24-1 to TRBJ2-1, with D maybe TRBD1 (6 bases). Per the germline V gene, CDR1 is KGHDR and CDR2 is SFDVKD. The CDR3 has 13 amino acids. The V gene lost 10 bases and the J gene lost 4 bases, with 13 bases spanning the gap. CDR3 bases: TGTGCCACAGGACAGACACATTACAATGAGCAGTTCTTC. Encoded protein: CATGQTHYNEQFF.

This CDR3 is CASSSIDRVQFF. The CDR3 DNA is TGTGCCAGCAGCTCCATCGACAGGGTTCAGTTCTTC. J is TRBJ2-1 and V is TRBV11-3, with 7 bases aligning to TRBD1. Germline V gene lookup returns CDR1 SGHNT and CDR2 YENEEA. Trimming took 4 bases from V and 13 from J; bases not matched to a gene: 7. The CDR3 is made up of 12 amino acids.

The chain joins TRBV7-2 to TRBJ2-4; TRBD1 agrees at 8 bases. V shed 3 bases and J 6 bases; nucleotides not matched to a gene: 1. Germline V gives CDR1 SGHTA, CDR2 FQGNSA. CDR3 length: 13 amino acids. CDR3 amino acids: CASSFDRGNIQYF. The CDR3 coding sequence is TGTGCCAGCAGCTTTGACAGGGGAAACATTCAGTACTTC. The full variable domain, in which reference TRBV7-2 and TRBJ2-4 provide the parts outside the CDR3, is GAGVSQSPSNKVTEKGKDVELRCDPISGHTALYWYRQSLGQGLEFLIYFQGNSAPDKSGLPSDRFSAERTGGSVSTLTIQRTQQEDSAVYLCASSFDRGNIQYFGAGTRLSVL.

The V gene is TRBV11-2, the J gene TRBJ2-7, with D hard to call. This CDR3 comprises 8 residues. Germline CDR1 SGHAT, CDR2 FQNNGV. The CDR3 here is CASSVPFV. For the CDR3, the DNA is TGTGCCAGCAGCGTTCCCTTCGTC.

The chain employs TRBV11-3 and TRBJ2-3; 11 bases agree with TRBD2. The J segment lost 10 bases and the V segment lost 4 bases, leaving 13 bases of the junction unmatched. Germline V lookup: CDR1 SGHNT, CDR2 YENEEA. The CDR3 runs to 16 residues. CDR3 sequence (DNA): TGTGCCAGCAGCTACGACCTAGCGGGAGGAAGGAATCCGCAGTATTTT. Translated, it gives CASSYDLAGGRNPQYF.

The CDR3 loop reads CASHLMQGNTEAFF. The CDR3 DNA reads TGCGCCAGCCACTTGATGCAGGGGAACACTGAAGCTTTCTTT. The V call is TRBV5-1, the J call TRBJ1-1; D perhaps matches TRBD1 (5 bases). Trimming took 7 bases from V and 1 from J, leaving 14 bases between them. The CDR3 is made up of 14 amino acids. CDR1 SGHRS and CDR2 YFSETQ come from the germline V gene.

With respect to this clone: The sample contains more than one DNA sequence encoding this CDR3. V is TRBV19 and J is TRBJ1-1; weak D call: TRBD1 (5 bases). V lost 4 bases, J lost 11 bases, and 14 bases lay in between. The germline CDR1 and CDR2 sequences are LNHDA and SQIVND (reference sequence). This CDR3 contains 12 residues. CDR3 in DNA: TGTGCCAGTAGTACCAGAGGAGGGGAGGCTTTCTTT. Translating it yields CASSTRGGEAFF.

The J gene is TRBJ1-1, the V gene TRBV5-8; 9 positions agree with TRBD1. Trimming at V came to 4 bases and at J to 1 base, leaving 2 bases not matched to a gene. Germline-derived CDR1 and CDR2 are SGHTS and YDEGEE. The CDR3 runs 14 residues. CDR3 region: CASSHRGPNTEAFF. The DNA for the CDR3 is TGTGCCAGCAGCCACAGGGGGCCGAACACTGAAGCTTTCTTT.

The rearrangement uses TRBV29-1 and TRBJ1-2, with D perhaps matching TRBD1 (6 bases). The CDR3 consists of 13 residues. Trimming removed 4 bases at V and 6 bases at J, with 15 bases between. Germline V CDR1 and CDR2: SQVTM, ANQGSEA. The CDR3 is CSVVHDRSHGYTF. CDR3 sequence (DNA): TGCAGCGTTGTCCACGACAGGTCGCATGGCTACACCTTC.

This clone was observed many times. The V and J genes are TRBV10-2 and TRBJ2-7; weak D call: TRBD1 (5 bases). Looked up from germline, CDR1 is WSHSY and CDR2 is SAAADI. V dropped 3 bases and J dropped 3 bases, with 21 bases sitting between them. The CDR3 length is 17 residues. The CDR3 DNA sequence: TGCGCCAGCAGTGATCAAGGGGTTAGCTCTCCTAACTACGAGCAGTACGTC. Residues: CASSDQGVSSPNYEQYV.

Of note for this clone: The germline gene is not matched at one end of the junction; a read error may be the cause. J is TRBJ2-1 and V is TRBV5-1; D is perhaps TRBD2 (6 bases). The CDR3 spans 14 residues. Germline loops: CDR1 SGHRS, CDR2 YFSETQ. CDR3 loop: CASSFGTSSGEQFF. The CDR3 DNA reads as TGTGCCAGCAGCTTTGGGACTTCTTCTGGTGAGCAGTTCTTC.

Comments on this clone: One end of the junction is discordant with germline, which a read error may explain. The chain recombines TRBV5-1 with TRBJ2-2, with D perhaps TRBD2 (5 bases). Germline loops: CDR1 SGHRS, CDR2 YFSETQ. The CDR3 has 15 residues. The CDR3 region has the DNA TGTGCCAGCAGCCTCGGGGTCTCTGACACCGGGGAGCTGTTTTTT. Translating gives CASSLGVSDTGELFF.

This chain connects TRBV5-1 to TRBJ2-4, with 15 bases lining up with TRBD2. The CDR3 is 20 amino acids. With V trimmed by 4 bases and J by 7 bases, 18 bases remained unmatched. Germline-derived CDR1 and CDR2 are SGHRS and YFSETQ. The CDR3 sequence is CASSISPGLAGGGANNIQYF. The CDR3 nucleotides are TGCGCCAGCAGCATTTCTCCGGGACTAGCGGGGGGAGGAGCAAATAACATTCAGTACTTC.

V gene TRBV6-5 combines with J gene TRBJ1-5, with D possibly TRBD1 on 6 matching bases. CDR3 length: 12 amino acids. V gave up 9 bases and J gave up 3 bases, with 9 bases separating them. Germline assignment: CDR1 MNHEY and CDR2 SVGAGI. CDR3 nucleotides: TGTGCCAGTTGGACAGTCAATCAGCCCCAGCATTTT. Its protein product is CASWTVNQPQHF.